This TCR beta chain stems from a study of human T cells and chemical hapten exposure. Overall study context: Variation in per-sample TCR yields came mainly from small pooled library volume differences.

Documented time point: healthy volunteer bleed at 6 weeks. Total RNA was isolated from unfractionated whole blood. V was cut by 2 bases and J by 2 bases, with 10 bases left in between. The CDR3 totals 14 residues. Germline loops: CDR1 SGHRS, CDR2 YFSETQ. Findings and caveats of the study: The number of TCRs above 1 in 1000 frequency did not change after DPC sensitization.

Ten or more counts support this clonotype. Its antigen is not known. The library put unique molecular identifiers onto individual cDNA molecules. TCRdb ran MiXCR on the RACE reads and lists one entry per CDR3 protein. The sample lists about 82,000 distinct CDR3 sequences, roughly 8.6% occurring once. Sequencing was carried out using whole blood. The sequence derives from a male donor in good health. Some clones in this sample may be carry-over from other donors' samples. The V and J genes are TRBV5-1 and TRBJ2-5; D uncertain. Here the CDR3 DNA reads TGCGCCAGCAGCTTTGGGATCGGGCAAGAGACCCAGTACTTC. Its protein product is CASSFGIGQETQYF.